The 28 T cell receptor beta chains reported below all come from one sample, sequenced in a study of blood T cell repertoires in COVID-19. Method: immunoSEQ multiplex PCR; TCRdb's copy keeps in-frame clones and lacks some. Of roughly 200,000 clones listed, around 83% were seen once; the top ten hold over 1.5%. Sequencing was carried out using peripheral blood. All receptors come from a human donor in a cohort sampled during active COVID-19.

This chain uses TRBV7-3 with TRBJ2-3; weak D call: TRBD2 (5 bases). The CDR3 length is 12 residues. The V gene's germline CDR1 is SGHTA and CDR2 FQGTGA. Trimming pared 8 bases from V and 4 bases from J, leaving 10 bases between. The CDR3 DNA follows: TGTGCCAGCGGTACTAGTCCAGATACGCAGTATTTT. Translated: CASGTSPDTQYF.

The V gene is TRBV7-9, the J gene TRBJ1-4; D might be TRBD1 (6 bases). The CDR3 is 17 residues long. V lost 1 base to trimming and J lost 5 bases, with 17 bases between them. Germline V CDR1 and CDR2: SEHNR, FQNEAQ (reference sequence). CDR3: CASSLDNRRGLNEKLFF. DNA of the CDR3: TGTGCCAGCAGCTTAGACAACCGCAGGGGTTTAAATGAAAAACTGTTTTTT.

The chain combines TRBV28 with TRBJ1-6; 11 bases agree with TRBD1. The germline V gene encodes CDR1 MDHEN and CDR2 SYDVKM. This CDR3 contains 15 residues. V lost 2 bases, J lost 14 bases, and 8 bases stayed unmatched. CDR3 sequence reads: CASSLGGQGGGALHF. The CDR3, as DNA: TGTGCCAGCAGTTTAGGGGGACAGGGGGGAGGAGCCCTCCACTTT.

The CDR3, as DNA: TGTGCCAGCAGACGGGGACAGGGGCAGAACGAGCAGTACTTC. It yields the protein CASRRGQGQNEQYF. The chain carries TRBV5-4 and TRBJ2-7; 10 positions agree with TRBD1. V shed 5 bases and J 5 bases; nucleotides not matched to a gene: 7. Germline V gives CDR1 SGHNT, CDR2 YYREEE (reference sequence). The CDR3 runs to 14 residues.

This sequence joins TRBV3-1 (or the pseudogene TRBV3-2) and TRBJ1-2, with 9 bases identical to TRBD1. Germline CDR1 is LGHDT and CDR2 is YNNKEL (reference sequence). V was pared by 4 bases and J by 5 bases, with 5 bases of the junction left unmatched. CDR3 size: 14 residues. CDR3 nucleotide sequence: TGTGCCAGCAGCCGAACCGGGACAGGGTATGGCTACACCTTC. Protein: CASSRTGTGYGYTF.

The chain employs TRBV28 and TRBJ1-1; 8 bases align to TRBD1. CDR1 is MDHEN and CDR2 is SYDVKM in the germline V gene. J gave up 6 bases and V 6 bases, and 9 bases lay outside the gene matches. The CDR3 runs 14 residues. The CDR3 nucleotides read TGTGCCAGCAGGGACAGGGCTTTAAAGGCTGAAGCTTTCTTT. As protein: CASRDRALKAEAFF.

The gene calls are TRBV18 and TRBJ1-1; the D is unclear. This CDR3 contains 14 residues. V dropped 3 bases and J dropped 2 bases, with 10 bases sitting between them. Germline CDR1 and CDR2: KGHSH and LQKENI. The CDR3 here is CASSPQGSNTEAFF. The CDR3 DNA sequence: TGTGCCAGCTCACCCCAAGGGAGTAACACTGAAGCTTTCTTT.

The chain links TRBV7-3 to TRBJ2-6; 11 nucleotides agree with TRBD1. Germline V gene data show CDR1 as SGHTA and CDR2 as FQGTGA. The J segment lost 3 bases and the V segment lost 6 bases, leaving 4 bases of the junction unmatched. The CDR3 length is 16 residues. CDR3 nucleotides: TGTGCCAGCAGTCAGGGACAGGGGGTTGGGGCCAACGTCCTGACTTTC. Residues: CASSQGQGVGANVLTF.

This chain connects TRBV27 to TRBJ2-5; 7 bases are shared with TRBD2. Germline V gene sequence: CDR1 MNHEY, CDR2 SMNVEV (reference sequence). J was trimmed by 5 bases and V by 5 bases; bases with no gene match: 14. This CDR3 region has 16 residues. CDR3 region: CASSPSGRVGMETQYF. The CDR3 bases are TGTGCCAGCAGTCCGTCGGGGAGGGTTGGCATGGAGACCCAGTACTTC.

The gene calls are TRBV28 and TRBJ1-1; perhaps TRBD1 as D (5 bases). V gave up 6 bases and J gave up 11 bases, with 16 bases separating them. CDR1 is MDHEN and CDR2 is SYDVKM in the germline V gene. CDR3 length equals 12 residues. This chain's CDR3 is CASSHGDSGAFF. The CDR3 DNA reads as TGTGCCAGCAGCCACGGGGACTCGGGGGCTTTCTTT.

The chain recombines TRBV28 with TRBJ2-7, with TRBD2 identical over 10 bases. Trimming removed 6 bases from V and 1 base from J; junction bases left unmatched: 3. Germline V gene sequence: CDR1 MDHEN, CDR2 SYDVKM. The CDR3 extends over 14 amino acids. The CDR3 spells CASREAGGSYEQYF. The CDR3 DNA follows: TGTGCCAGCAGGGAAGCGGGAGGGTCCTACGAGCAGTACTTC.

The gene calls are TRBV6-1 and TRBJ1-2; 7 nucleotides match TRBD1. J lost 4 bases, V lost 1 base, and 0 bases had no gene match. Per germline, CDR1 MNHNS and CDR2 SASEGT. CDR3 length: 13 amino acids. This chain's CDR3 is CASSEGDSYGYTF. CDR3 bases: TGTGCCAGCAGTGAAGGGGACAGCTATGGCTACACCTTC.

This clone appeared once. J is TRBJ2-1 and V is TRBV7-2; tentative D call: TRBD1 (6 bases). Per germline, CDR1 SGHTA and CDR2 FQGNSA. Trimming removed 1 base from V and 9 bases from J, with 10 bases in between. This CDR3 has 13 amino acids. The chain's CDR3 is CASSLVTGSEQFF. As DNA, the CDR3 is TGTGCCAGCAGCTTAGTTACAGGGAGTGAGCAGTTCTTC.

The chain couples TRBV7-2 to TRBJ2-1; 11 positions match TRBD2. Germline-derived CDR1 and CDR2 are SGHTA and FQGNSA. This CDR3 is 19 amino acids long. Unmatched junction bases numbered 14, after V lost 0 bases and J lost 7 bases. CDR3 DNA: TGTGCCAGCAGCTTAGCAATTAGCGGGAGATTAGCGGGAGGGAATGAGCAGTTCTTC. It specifies CASSLAISGRLAGGNEQFF.

This clone was counted between two and nine times. V usage is TRBV19 and J usage is TRBJ1-1, with D possibly being TRBD1 (5 bases). V was shortened by 4 bases and J by 1 base, with 7 bases between the two germline ends. The CDR3 is 13 residues long. CDR1 is LNHDA, CDR2 SQIVND, per germline (reference sequence). The CDR3: CASSTQGNTEAFF. CDR3 in DNA: TGTGCCAGTAGTACTCAGGGGAACACTGAAGCTTTCTTT.

V is TRBV20-1 and J is TRBJ1-5, with 8 bases that match TRBD1. CDR1 DFQATT and CDR2 SNEGSKA come from the germline V gene (reference sequence). This CDR3 is 18 amino acids long. The V gene end was trimmed by 3 bases and the J gene end by 2 bases; junction bases not matched to a gene: 15. CDR3 coding DNA: TGCAGTGCTAGTCTCGTAGGGCAGGGGGCGGGTGGCAATCAGCCCCAGCATTTT. This encodes CSASLVGQGAGGNQPQHF.

This clone was recorded only once. The chain recombines TRBV5-1 with TRBJ1-3; tentatively, D is TRBD1 (5 bases). The CDR3 has 15 residues. Germline V gene data show CDR1 as SGHRS and CDR2 as YFSETQ. V lost 0 bases and J 4 bases, leaving 11 bases between the germline ends. The CDR3 DNA reads TGCGCCAGCAGCTTGGACAGGCTCCGAGGAAACACCATATATTTT. It encodes CASSLDRLRGNTIYF.

This clone was seen once. The V call is TRBV27, the J call TRBJ2-7; TRBD2 is a possible D gene (6 bases). Germline assignment: CDR1 MNHEY and CDR2 SMNVEV (reference sequence). The CDR3 consists of 15 residues. Trimming took 3 bases from V and 1 from J, leaving 13 bases between them. The CDR3 region is CASSFAGLMSYEQYF. The CDR3 bases are TGTGCCAGCAGTTTTGCGGGACTTATGTCCTACGAGCAGTACTTC.

The chain carries TRBV13 and TRBJ2-6, with D tentatively TRBD2 (6 bases). V lost 6 bases to trimming and J lost 1 base, with 7 bases between them. Germline CDR1 reads PRHDT; CDR2 reads FYEKMQ (reference sequence). The CDR3 has 14 amino acids. As DNA, the CDR3 is TGTGCCAGCAGTGGAGGGTCTGGGGCCAACGTCCTGACTTTC. Protein: CASSGGSGANVLTF.

The chain employs TRBV27 and TRBJ2-7, with 8 nucleotides matching TRBD2. The germline CDR1 and CDR2 sequences are MNHEY and SMNVEV (reference sequence). The CDR3 is made up of 15 amino acids. The V and J ends lost 5 bases and 6 bases, in that order; junction bases with no gene match: 12. The CDR3 loop is CASSPTAGVLTEQYF. The CDR3 bases are TGTGCCAGCAGTCCAACAGCGGGAGTTCTAACCGAGCAGTACTTC.

V usage is TRBV10-1 and J usage is TRBJ2-7; weak D call: TRBD2 (7 bases). Trimming left V 3 bases short and J 1 base short, with 13 bases between. The CDR3 has 15 amino acids. CDR1 and CDR2 from the germline V gene are WNHNN and SYGVQD (reference sequence). The CDR3 loop reads CASSDRGAGSYEQYF. CDR3 in DNA: TGCGCCAGCAGTGATCGGGGGGCGGGTTCCTACGAGCAGTACTTC.

This clone has more than one count but fewer than ten. J is TRBJ2-7 and V is TRBV19; 10 bases align to TRBD1. Germline V gene data show CDR1 as LNHDA and CDR2 as SQIVND (reference sequence). The CDR3 loop spans 14 amino acids. V lost 6 bases to trimming and J lost 2 bases; unmatched junction nucleotides: 4. The CDR3 coding sequence is TGTGCCAGTAGATCTGGACAGGGGGCCTACGAGCAGTACTTC. Its protein is CASRSGQGAYEQYF.

The chain recombines TRBV20-1 with TRBJ1-5; possibly TRBD1 for D (6 bases). The CDR3 is 15 residues long. Trimming removed 3 bases at V and 5 bases at J, with 17 bases between. The germline V gene encodes CDR1 DFQATT and CDR2 SNEGSKA (reference sequence). CDR3 protein: CSASRVRQGHQPQHF. The DNA for the CDR3 is TGCAGTGCTAGTAGAGTGAGGCAGGGGCATCAGCCCCAGCATTTT.

This chain connects TRBV5-6 to TRBJ1-3; tentatively, D is TRBD1 (5 bases). Germline values: CDR1 SGHDT, CDR2 YYEEEE. Trimming shortened V by 0 bases and J by 0 bases, and 7 bases separated the two germline ends. CDR3 length: 15 amino acids. The CDR3 bases are TGTGCCAGCAGCTTGGACAGGAGCTCTGGAAACACCATATATTTT. Amino acid sequence: CASSLDRSSGNTIYF.

The V gene is TRBV29-1, the J gene TRBJ1-4; D perhaps matches TRBD1 (6 bases). V lost 7 bases, J lost 3 bases, and 12 bases lay in between. The CDR3 runs 13 residues. Germline CDR1 and CDR2: SQVTM and ANQGSEA. The CDR3 region is CSASKGANEKLFF. In DNA, the CDR3 is TGCAGCGCTTCGAAGGGGGCTAATGAAAAACTGTTTTTT.

This clone appeared once. In this CDR3 the conserved last residue, phenylalanine or tryptophan, is missing, so a read error is likely. The limits of the CDR3 on the DNA are not certain, so only TCRdb's listed CDR3 is given. The V and J genes are TRBV23-1 and TRBJ2-7; the table's D call, TRBD1, was not checked against the DNA. TRBV23-1 is placed among ORFs of uncertain function. The CDR3 sequence runs 8 residues, both termini included. The CDR3 sequence: CASSQDSE.

V usage is TRBV19 and J usage is TRBJ2-1, with 11 bases aligning to TRBD1. Germline lookup yields CDR1 LNHDA and CDR2 SQIVND (reference sequence). The ends lost 9 bases at V and 8 bases at J; junction bases unmatched: 9. The CDR3 is made up of 14 amino acids. Here the CDR3 reads CARDRGPLWDEQFF. The CDR3 nucleotides are TGTGCCAGGGACAGGGGGCCCTTATGGGATGAGCAGTTCTTC.

The CDR3 region is CASSGGDRVHEQYF. In DNA, the CDR3 is TGTGCCAGCAGTGGGGGGGACAGGGTTCACGAGCAGTACTTC. This chain uses TRBV25-1 with TRBJ2-7, with TRBD1 matching over 9 bases. J was trimmed by 5 bases and V by 4 bases; bases with no gene match: 6. This CDR3 spans 14 amino acids. In germline, CDR1 is MGHDK, CDR2 SYGVNS.